This TCR beta chain was recorded in a study of blood T cells in healthy people across ages. Points from the study as a whole: Donor CMV status, an unknown factor, possibly confounded changes in expanded clonotypes. Roughly linear declines in TCR beta diversity per million T cells occurred with age. Long-lived donors exceeded aged donors in naive CD4+ cells and diversity.

With respect to this clonotype: Its target is not known.

CDR1 is MNHEY, CDR2 SVGEGT, per germline. The CDR3 runs 15 residues. Total RNA amounts of at least 5 micrograms were extracted per sample. Sample-barcoded 5' priming and a J-beta primer mix drove a second PCR of 7 to 11 cycles. TCRdb called the 5' RACE reads again in MiXCR, with one record for every CDR3 protein. The sample carries about 700,000 distinct CDR3 sequences, approximately 31% recorded once. The sequenced sample consisted of blood. The receptor comes from a woman aged 80 or older in good health. This chain connects TRBV6-2 or TRBV6-3 to TRBJ2-7; 11 bases fit TRBD2. As DNA, the CDR3 is TGTGCTAGCGGGGGGGACGGAGGCGGACCCTACGAGCAGTACTTC. This codes for CASGGDGGGPYEQYF.